This T cell receptor (beta chain) emerged from a study of T cell changes during pregnancy in multiple sclerosis. Germline loops: CDR1 SGHAT, CDR2 FQNNGV. Trimming cost V 2 bases and J 0 bases; bases outside gene matches: 12. The length of the CDR3 is 19 residues. The assay was immunoSEQ multiplex PCR, and TCRdb's table has in-frame clones only and misses some. The table includes roughly 40,000 clones, 91% detected once. The chain couples TRBV11-2 to TRBJ1-4; 7 bases fit TRBD1. The TCR comes from a female donor with multiple sclerosis, enrolled in a pregnancy study. This specimen consisted of CD4+ T cells from peripheral blood mononuclear cells, obtained before pregnancy. CDR3 DNA sequence: TGTGCCAGCAGCTTAACCCGCCGGGACAGTTTTTCAACTAATGAAAAACTGTTTTTT. Translated, it gives CASSLTRRDSFSTNEKLFF.